The present T cell receptor beta chain was sequenced within a study of CD8+ T cells in alopecia areata. Study at large: Each of the treated patients was given oral tofacitinib, 5 to 10 mg twice daily, for moderate-to-severe alopecia areata. Tofacitinib treatment spanned 6 to 18 months, with 6 months off drug afterward.

The CDR3 consists of 14 residues. Germline V gives CDR1 KGHSH, CDR2 LQKENI. V lost 2 bases to trimming and J lost 7 bases, with 12 bases between them. The treatment denotes: oral pan-JAK inhibitor, 5-10 mg twice daily. Reverse transcribed after extraction, RNA yielded cDNA as the sequencing template. The repertoire was sequenced with immunoSEQ multiplex PCR; TCRdb's copy has only in-frame clones and lacks some. The profile covers over 250,000 clones, with about 62% appearing a single time and around 0.84% taken by the ten largest. The chain combines TRBV18 with TRBJ2-1; D possibly matches TRBD1 or TRBD2 (6 bases each). The sample in question was CD4+ T cells sorted from blood, obtained at roughly week 52, from a patient treated with tofacitinib. This receptor was obtained from a human donor with alopecia areata. In DNA form, the CDR3 reads TGTGCCAGCTCACCAAAGGGGGGCGGGAATGAGCAGTTCTTC. Residues: CASSPKGGGNEQFF. The whole variable domain, filled in from reference TRBV18 and TRBJ2-1, reads NAGVMQNPRHLVRRRGQEARLRCSPMKGHSHVYWYRQLPEEGLKFMVYLQKENIIDESGMPKERFSAEFPKEGPSILRIQQVVRGDSAAYFCASSPKGGGNEQFFGPGTRLTVL.